A single sample is the source of the 27 T cell receptor beta chains below, sequenced in a study of T cells after posttransplantation cyclophosphamide. Method: immunoSEQ multiplex PCR; TCRdb's copy keeps in-frame clones and lacks some. The sample holds some 9,000 clones, just over 95% seen once. Sequencing used naive CD8+ T cells sorted from PBMCs. These receptors were collected from a man over 45 in good health, CMV-negative, and a related stem cell transplant donor.

The gene calls are TRBV6-5 and TRBJ1-2; D is possibly TRBD1 (5 bases). CDR3 size: 12 residues. The V gene's germline CDR1 is MNHEY and CDR2 SVGAGI. Trimming pared 2 bases from V and 7 bases from J, leaving 8 bases between. CDR3 nucleotide sequence: TGTGCCAGCAGTTACGATAGGGGTGGCTACACCTTC. Protein: CASSYDRGGYTF.

Concerning this clone itself: Other DNA sequences in the sample encode the same CDR3. The chain carries TRBV5-1 and TRBJ2-2, with 13 nucleotides matching TRBD2. The CDR3 sequence is 17 residues long. Germline assignment: CDR1 SGHRS and CDR2 YFSETQ. The V and J ends lost 5 bases and 0 bases, in that order; junction bases with no gene match: 4. The CDR3: CASSPGLAGANTGELFF. In nucleotides, the CDR3 is TGCGCCAGCAGTCCTGGACTAGCGGGAGCGAACACCGGGGAGCTGTTTTTT.

The rearrangement joins TRBV19 to TRBJ1-2; D call uncertain. The CDR3 consists of 15 residues. The germline CDR1 and CDR2 sequences are LNHDA and SQIVND (reference sequence). V gave up 6 bases and J gave up 0 bases, with 14 bases separating them. CDR3 bases: TGTGCCAGTAGCCTTACGATTGGAGCTAACTATGGCTACACCTTC. Encoded protein: CASSLTIGANYGYTF.

The chain employs TRBV19 and TRBJ2-2; no clear D gene. The CDR3 sequence is 14 residues long. Trimming removed 4 bases from V and 3 bases from J, with 9 bases in between. Germline CDR1 and CDR2: LNHDA and SQIVND (reference sequence). The CDR3 region has the DNA TGTGCCAGTAGTACCTCCCGGTACACCGGGGAGCTGTTTTTT. Its translation: CASSTSRYTGELFF.

This chain links TRBV19 with TRBJ1-5; D ambiguous. V lost 2 bases to trimming and J lost 5 bases, with 10 bases between them. Germline loops: CDR1 LNHDA, CDR2 SQIVND (reference sequence). This CDR3 comprises 14 residues. DNA for the CDR3: TGTGCCAGTAGTATAAGGCCTGGGCATCAGCCCCAGCATTTT. This encodes CASSIRPGHQPQHF.

V usage is TRBV13 and J usage is TRBJ1-2; 8 nucleotides align to TRBD1. CDR1 is PRHDT and CDR2 is FYEKMQ in the germline V gene (reference sequence). The CDR3 has 15 amino acids. The ends lost 4 bases at V and 4 bases at J; junction bases unmatched: 8. In DNA form, the CDR3 reads TGTGCCAGCAGCTCCTTCGGACAGGGAGGCTATGGCTACACCTTC. Its translation: CASSSFGQGGYGYTF.

There are a few counts of this clone. This chain uses TRBV6-6 with TRBJ1-1, with TRBD1 matching 7 bases. Germline CDR1 is MNHNY and CDR2 is SVGAGI (reference sequence). With 7 bases clipped from V and 1 base from J, the junction kept 9 bases outside the gene matches. This CDR3 has 15 residues. The CDR3 coding sequence is TGTGCCAGCAACATAAGACAGGGCCAGAACACTGAAGCTTTCTTT. As protein: CASNIRQGQNTEAFF.

V is TRBV6-5 and J is TRBJ2-5, with TRBD1 matching 9 bases. This CDR3 contains 15 residues. Germline V gene sequence: CDR1 MNHEY, CDR2 SVGAGI. Trimming at V came to 5 bases and at J to 3 bases, leaving 7 bases not matched to a gene. CDR3 sequence reads: CASSATGGSEETQYF. Here the CDR3 DNA reads TGTGCCAGCAGTGCGACAGGGGGAAGCGAAGAGACCCAGTACTTC.

As DNA, the CDR3 is TGCGCCAGCAGCTTGTGGCGGACAGGGGGTCACGAGCAGTACTTC. Its protein is CASSLWRTGGHEQYF. The rearrangement links TRBV5-1 to TRBJ2-7; 10 nucleotides line up with TRBD1. Germline loops: CDR1 SGHRS, CDR2 YFSETQ. The CDR3 is made up of 15 amino acids. With V trimmed by 1 base and J by 5 bases, 6 bases remained unmatched.

The chain combines TRBV11-2 with TRBJ2-1; 8 nucleotides line up with TRBD2. Germline lookup yields CDR1 SGHAT and CDR2 FQNNGV. Trimming removed 5 bases from V and 8 bases from J; junction bases left unmatched: 11. There are 15 residues in the CDR3. The CDR3 sequence is CASSQSGGALDEQFF. The DNA for the CDR3 is TGTGCCAGCAGCCAATCGGGAGGGGCGCTGGATGAGCAGTTCTTC. Filled out from reference TRBV11-2 and TRBJ2-1, the complete variable domain reads EAGVAQSPRYKIIEKRQSVAFWCNPISGHATLYWYQQILGQGPKLLIQFQNNGVVDDSQLPKDRFSAERLKGVDSTLKIQPAKLEDSAVYLCASSQSGGALDEQFFGPGTRLTVL.

For this clone: Other DNA variants within this sample encode the same CDR3. The chain joins TRBV9 to TRBJ1-3; D is possibly TRBD1 (5 bases). The CDR3 runs 15 residues. V gave up 0 bases and J gave up 0 bases, with 7 bases separating them. Germline-derived CDR1 and CDR2 are SGDLS and YYNGEE. CDR3 sequence (DNA): TGTGCCAGCAGCGTAGGACAGTTCTCTGGAAACACCATATATTTT. This translates into CASSVGQFSGNTIYF.

J is TRBJ2-3 and V is TRBV4-1; 9 bases are a match to TRBD2. The CDR3 covers 13 residues. The V and J ends lost 5 bases and 6 bases, in that order; junction bases with no gene match: 3. Germline assignment: CDR1 MGHRA and CDR2 YSYEKL. CDR3: CASSYGTSDTQYF. DNA of the CDR3: TGCGCCAGCAGCTACGGGACTAGCGATACGCAGTATTTT.

The chain has TRBV9 and TRBJ2-7, with D tentatively TRBD2 (5 bases). The germline V gene encodes CDR1 SGDLS and CDR2 YYNGEE. Between the trimmed V and J ends, which lost 4 bases and 3 bases, there was a span of 14 bases. The CDR3 length is 14 residues. CDR3 protein: CASSPAGEGYEQYF. CDR3 DNA: TGTGCCAGCAGCCCCGCAGGTGAGGGCTACGAGCAGTACTTC.

V gene TRBV7-9 combines with J gene TRBJ2-1; TRBD2 matches at 12 bases. CDR1 and CDR2 (germline): SEHNR, FQNEAQ (reference sequence). After removal of 2 bases from V and 8 bases from J, the junction contained 16 bases not matched to a gene. This CDR3 contains 19 residues. CDR3 DNA sequence: TGTGCCAGCAGCTTACCCACCGAGTCGCTGACTAGCGGGAGTGATGAGCAGTTCTTC. Protein product: CASSLPTESLTSGSDEQFF.

This chain uses TRBV11-2 with TRBJ2-2; TRBD1 agrees at 7 bases. The CDR3 has 14 amino acids. CDR1 is SGHAT, CDR2 FQNNGV, per germline. With V trimmed by 8 bases and J by 7 bases, 10 bases remained unmatched. The CDR3 loop is CASRITGVGGELFF. Written as DNA, the CDR3 is TGTGCCAGCCGGATTACAGGGGTCGGCGGGGAGCTGTTTTTT.

The chain links TRBV2 to TRBJ2-2; perhaps TRBD1 as D (5 bases). This CDR3 has 17 residues. Deletions cut 6 bases from V and 2 bases from J, with 19 bases between. Looked up from germline, CDR1 is SNHLY and CDR2 is FYNNEI. The CDR3 sequence is CASRGHRDGINTGELFF. The CDR3 coding sequence is TGTGCCAGCAGGGGGCACCGAGACGGAATAAACACCGGGGAGCTGTTTTTT. The variable domain in full, with the rest retrieved from reference TRBV2 and TRBJ2-2, is EPEVTQTPSHQVTQMGQEVILRCVPISNHLYFYWYRQILGQKVEFLVSFYNNEISEKSEIFDDQFSVERPDGSNFTLKIRSTKLEDSAMYFCASRGHRDGINTGELFFGEGSRLTVL.

V gene TRBV19 combines with J gene TRBJ1-5; TRBD1 agrees at 8 bases. The germline V gene has CDR1 LNHDA and CDR2 SQIVND (reference sequence). CDR3 size: 18 residues. Losses at the gene ends were 5 bases for V and 3 bases for J; bases not matched to a gene: 15. The CDR3 DNA reads TGTGCCAGTAGTCCGACACAGACAGGGGAGATAATCAATCAGCCCCAGCATTTT. This sequence encodes CASSPTQTGEIINQPQHF.

This chain joins TRBV27 and TRBJ1-2, with a possible D match to TRBD1 (5 bases). Between the trimmed V and J ends, which lost 0 bases and 1 base, there was a span of 15 bases. Germline values: CDR1 MNHEY, CDR2 SMNVEV (reference sequence). The CDR3 sequence is 17 residues long. The CDR3 region is CASSLSIGQGNNYGYTF. The CDR3 DNA follows: TGTGCCAGCAGTTTATCGATCGGCCAGGGAAATAACTATGGCTACACCTTC.

The chain recombines TRBV6-5 with TRBJ1-5; no definite D call. Per the germline V gene, CDR1 is MNHEY and CDR2 is SVGAGI. The CDR3 consists of 15 residues. Trimming cost V 0 bases and J 8 bases, with 14 bases left between them. The chain's CDR3 is CASSYSAGLIKPQHF. CDR3 DNA: TGTGCCAGCAGTTACTCGGCAGGCCTGATCAAGCCCCAGCATTTT.

The chain has TRBV7-8 and TRBJ1-1; D gene ambiguous. The CDR3 covers 14 residues. V gave up 4 bases and J gave up 11 bases, with 20 bases separating them. Germline CDR1 SGHVS, CDR2 FQNEAQ. CDR3: CASSSATWELRAFF. Here the CDR3 DNA reads TGTGCCAGCAGCTCGGCCACTTGGGAGTTAAGGGCTTTCTTT.

The chain links TRBV15 to TRBJ1-2; 8 bases map to TRBD1. CDR3 size: 14 residues. From germline, CDR1 is LNHNV and CDR2 YYDKDF (reference sequence). Trimming took 0 bases from V and 8 from J; bases not matched to a gene: 5. CDR3 coding DNA: TGTGCCACCAGCAGAGATCTGGACAGGGACGGCTACACCTTC. It is translated as CATSRDLDRDGYTF.

The CDR3 sequence: CASSSGLLTYNEQFF. The CDR3 region has the DNA TGTGCCAGCAGCTCAGGACTACTTACCTACAATGAGCAGTTCTTC. V usage is TRBV13 and J usage is TRBJ2-1; D perhaps matches TRBD2 (6 bases). The length of the CDR3 is 15 residues. Trimming took off 4 bases at V and 2 bases at J, with 12 bases between the two ends. Germline V lookup: CDR1 PRHDT, CDR2 FYEKMQ (reference sequence).

The chain employs TRBV4-3 and TRBJ2-7, with a weak D call TRBD2 (5 bases). The CDR3 spans 17 residues. The germline gives CDR1 LGHNA, CDR2 YSLEER. Between the trimmed V and J ends, which lost 4 bases and 2 bases, there was a span of 21 bases. As DNA, the CDR3 is TGCGCCAGCAGCCCGAGCCCCGGAACGGGGAAGACCTACGAGCAGTACTTC. This translates into CASSPSPGTGKTYEQYF.

This clone was counted a single time. The chain has TRBV21-1 and TRBJ1-4; the table's D call of TRBD1 was not tested on the DNA. TRBV21-1 is a recognized pseudogene. This CDR3 spans 13 amino acids. The CDR3 region has the DNA TGTGCCAGCGGGCCCCCTGCAGAAGAAAAACTGTTTTTT. Translating gives CASGPPAEEKLFF.

The chain combines TRBV13 with TRBJ2-7; no clear D gene. From germline, CDR1 is PRHDT and CDR2 FYEKMQ (reference sequence). The ends were cut back, 5 bases at V and 0 bases at J, with 8 bases in the middle. The CDR3 has 13 amino acids. This CDR3 is CASSLASSYEQYF. The CDR3 nucleotides are TGTGCCAGCAGCCTCGCCAGCTCCTACGAGCAGTACTTC.

The rearrangement joins TRBV19 to TRBJ2-7, with TRBD1 matching over 7 bases. With V trimmed by 10 bases and J by 2 bases, 5 bases remained unmatched. This CDR3 comprises 12 residues. Germline CDR1 reads LNHDA; CDR2 reads SQIVND (reference sequence). CDR3 sequence (DNA): TGTGCCACCGGGGACAGTGCCTACGAGCAGTACTTC. Protein product: CATGDSAYEQYF.

This clone was seen only once. The rearrangement links TRBV13 to TRBJ2-2, with 11 bases aligning to TRBD2. Per germline, CDR1 PRHDT and CDR2 FYEKMQ (reference sequence). The CDR3 runs to 16 residues. Losses at the gene ends were 5 bases for V and 1 base for J; bases not matched to a gene: 3. The CDR3 DNA is TGTGCCAGCAGCCCGGGACTAGCGGTGAACACCGGGGAGCTGTTTTTT. It codes for CASSPGLAVNTGELFF.